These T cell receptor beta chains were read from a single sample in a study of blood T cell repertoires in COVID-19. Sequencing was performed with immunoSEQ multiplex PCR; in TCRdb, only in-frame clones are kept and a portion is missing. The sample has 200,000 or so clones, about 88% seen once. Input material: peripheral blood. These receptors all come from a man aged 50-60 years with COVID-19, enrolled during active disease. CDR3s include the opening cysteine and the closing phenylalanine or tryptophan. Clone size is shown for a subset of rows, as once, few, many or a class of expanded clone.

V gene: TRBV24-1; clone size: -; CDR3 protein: CATPLPTVGDTEAFF
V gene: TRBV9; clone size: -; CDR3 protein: CASSAPAGGDTQYF
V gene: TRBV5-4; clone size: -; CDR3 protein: CASSPGQVHNEQFF
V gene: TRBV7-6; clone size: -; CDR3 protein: CASSQTGPPADTQYF
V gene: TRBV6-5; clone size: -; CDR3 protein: CASHLQGEETQYF
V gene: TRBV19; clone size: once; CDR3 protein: CASNGGARQEHQPQHF
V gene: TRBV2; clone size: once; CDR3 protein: CASSEDGRGTDTQYF
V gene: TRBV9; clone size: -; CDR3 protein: CASSSSGRAGLETQYF
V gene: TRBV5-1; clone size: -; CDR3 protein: CASSLTGQKNQPQHF
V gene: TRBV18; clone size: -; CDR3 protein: CASSPGIAGASNTGELFF
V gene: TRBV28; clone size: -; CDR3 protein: CASSPRGVQYF
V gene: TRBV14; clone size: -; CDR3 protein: CASSQVGGPSTEAFF
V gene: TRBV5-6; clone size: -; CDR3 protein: CASRLQRGGRETQYF
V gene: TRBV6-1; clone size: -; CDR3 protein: CASSEGVGGLRTDTQYF
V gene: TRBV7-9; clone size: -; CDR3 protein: CASSDGAGDQYF
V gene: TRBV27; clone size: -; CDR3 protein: CASRSGLGVGGLNYGYTF
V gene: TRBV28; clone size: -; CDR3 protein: CASSLLVTGEAFF
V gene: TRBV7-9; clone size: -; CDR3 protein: CASSLGLAGAGELFF
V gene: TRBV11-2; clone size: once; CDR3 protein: CASSLDPAGGYNEQFF
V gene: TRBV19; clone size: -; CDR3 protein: CASSTQGGSPQYF
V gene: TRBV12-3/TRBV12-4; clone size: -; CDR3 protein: CASSSGYEQYF
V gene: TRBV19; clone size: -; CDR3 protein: CASSPGQLRMDTQYF
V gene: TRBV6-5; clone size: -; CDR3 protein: CASSPRTGNTEAFF
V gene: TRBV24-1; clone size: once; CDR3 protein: CATSVGTAKSYEQYF
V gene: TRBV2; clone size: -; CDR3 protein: CASSGWTSPDTQYF
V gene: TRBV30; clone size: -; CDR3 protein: CAWSVIGEGTEAFF
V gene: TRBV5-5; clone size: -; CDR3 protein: CASLAALLSDNTQYF